This T cell receptor beta chain came from a study of T-cell reconstitution after alpha-beta-depleted transplantation in children. The table lists this clonotype with a count of one. Trimming took off 4 bases at V and 6 bases at J, with 19 bases between the two ends. The germline V gene encodes CDR1 ENHRY and CDR2 SYGVKD. This CDR3 spans 15 amino acids. Preparing the TCRbeta library involved the use of unique molecular identifiers. TCRdb re-called the PCR reads with MiXCR, one entry per CDR3 protein. The data hold hundreds of thousands of distinct CDR3 sequences, with 13% observed a single time. This chain joins TRBV10-3 and TRBJ2-7; TRBD2 might be the D (6 bases). This TCR was sampled from a male patient aged 10 to 17 who had a stem cell transplant for acute myeloid leukemia, so the T cells may come from the graft donor. The sequencing here drew on PBMCs, mostly from graft donor cells, taken 360 days after TCRalphabeta/CD19-depleted stem cell transplant. CDR3 amino acids: CAISGIGSRYGEQYF. DNA for the CDR3: TGTGCCATCAGTGGGATCGGGAGCCGGTATGGCGAGCAGTACTTC.